The clone carrying this TCR beta chain has only a few counts. TCRdb's table, derived via immunoSEQ multiplex PCR, lists solely in-frame clones and lacks some. The sample shows about 90,000 clones, about three quarters of them seen only once. The source of the sample is a study of blood T cell repertoires in COVID-19. Study background: Samples representing acute and convalescent COVID-19 were sourced from the United States, Italy and Spain.

Trimming removed 2 bases at V and 4 bases at J, with 7 bases between. Germline loops: CDR1 KGHSH, CDR2 LQKENI. The CDR3 loop spans 13 amino acids. The clonotype comes from a woman older than 75 with acute or convalescent COVID-19. The rearrangement uses TRBV18 and TRBJ2-3, with D hard to call. The sample was peripheral blood. CDR3 DNA sequence: TGTGCCAGCTCACCAACGGTCGCAGATACGCAGTATTTT. This translates into CASSPTVADTQYF.